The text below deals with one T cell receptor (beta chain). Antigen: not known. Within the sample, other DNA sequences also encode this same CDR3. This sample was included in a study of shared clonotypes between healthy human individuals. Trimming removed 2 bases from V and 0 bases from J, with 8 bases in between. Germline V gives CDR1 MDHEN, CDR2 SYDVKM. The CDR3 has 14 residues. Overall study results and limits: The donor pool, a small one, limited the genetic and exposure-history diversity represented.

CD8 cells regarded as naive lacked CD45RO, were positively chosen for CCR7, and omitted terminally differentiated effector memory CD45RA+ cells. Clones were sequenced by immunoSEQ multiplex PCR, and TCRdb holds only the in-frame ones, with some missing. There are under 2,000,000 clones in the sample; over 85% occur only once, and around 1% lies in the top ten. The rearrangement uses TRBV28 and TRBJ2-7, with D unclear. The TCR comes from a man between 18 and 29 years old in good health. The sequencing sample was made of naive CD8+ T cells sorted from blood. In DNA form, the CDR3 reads TGTGCCAGCAGTTTACTGGAGAGCTCCTACGAGCAGTACTTC. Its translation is CASSLLESSYEQYF.